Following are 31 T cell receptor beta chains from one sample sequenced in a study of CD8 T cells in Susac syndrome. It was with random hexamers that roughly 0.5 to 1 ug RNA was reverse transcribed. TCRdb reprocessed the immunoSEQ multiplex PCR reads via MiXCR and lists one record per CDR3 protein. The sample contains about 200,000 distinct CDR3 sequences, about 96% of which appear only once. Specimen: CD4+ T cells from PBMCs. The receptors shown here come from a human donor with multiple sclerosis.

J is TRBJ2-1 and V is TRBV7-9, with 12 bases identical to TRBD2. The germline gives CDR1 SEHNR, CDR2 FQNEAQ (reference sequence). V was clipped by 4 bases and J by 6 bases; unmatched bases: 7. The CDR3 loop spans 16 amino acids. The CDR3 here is CASSSLAGGPVNEQFF. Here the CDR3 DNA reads TGTGCCAGCAGCTCCCTAGCGGGAGGGCCGGTCAATGAGCAGTTCTTC.

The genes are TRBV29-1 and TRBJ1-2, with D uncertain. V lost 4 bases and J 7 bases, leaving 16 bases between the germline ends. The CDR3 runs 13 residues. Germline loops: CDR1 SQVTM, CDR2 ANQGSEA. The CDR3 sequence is CSVVLGGRAGYTF. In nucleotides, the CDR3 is TGCAGCGTTGTACTCGGAGGGCGGGCTGGCTACACCTTC.

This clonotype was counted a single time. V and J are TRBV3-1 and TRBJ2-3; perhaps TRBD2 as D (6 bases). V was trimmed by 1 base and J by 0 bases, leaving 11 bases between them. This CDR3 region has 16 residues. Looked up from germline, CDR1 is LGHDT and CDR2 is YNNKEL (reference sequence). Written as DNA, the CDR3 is TGTGCCAGCAGCCAAGGGAGGGCAGCTAGCACAGATACGCAGTATTTT. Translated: CASSQGRAASTDTQYF.

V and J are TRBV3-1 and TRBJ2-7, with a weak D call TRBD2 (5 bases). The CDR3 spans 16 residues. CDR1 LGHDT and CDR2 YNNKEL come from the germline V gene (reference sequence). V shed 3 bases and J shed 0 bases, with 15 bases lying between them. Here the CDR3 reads CASSHLASGDSYEQYF. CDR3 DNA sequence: TGTGCCAGCAGCCATCTAGCCTCCGGAGACTCCTACGAGCAGTACTTC.

The CDR3 DNA follows: TGTGCCACCAGTGATAGGACGATGACCTACGAGCAGTACTTC. This gives the protein CATSDRTMTYEQYF. The chain has TRBV24-1 and TRBJ2-7; D unclear. The V gene's germline CDR1 is KGHDR and CDR2 SFDVKD. V lost 3 bases and J lost 2, with 10 bases in between. The CDR3 runs to 14 residues.

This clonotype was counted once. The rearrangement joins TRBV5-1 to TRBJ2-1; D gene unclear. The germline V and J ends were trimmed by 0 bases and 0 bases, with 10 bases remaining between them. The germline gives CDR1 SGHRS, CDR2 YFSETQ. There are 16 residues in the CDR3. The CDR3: CASSLAVGISYNEQFF. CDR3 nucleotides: TGCGCCAGCAGCTTGGCCGTTGGGATCTCCTACAATGAGCAGTTCTTC.

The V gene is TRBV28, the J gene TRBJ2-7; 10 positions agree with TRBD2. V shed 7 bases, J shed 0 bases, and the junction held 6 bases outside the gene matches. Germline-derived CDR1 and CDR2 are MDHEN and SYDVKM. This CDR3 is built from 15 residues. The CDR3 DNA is TGTGCCAGCACGTTAGCGGGAGGATCCTCCTACGAGCAGTACTTC. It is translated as CASTLAGGSSYEQYF.

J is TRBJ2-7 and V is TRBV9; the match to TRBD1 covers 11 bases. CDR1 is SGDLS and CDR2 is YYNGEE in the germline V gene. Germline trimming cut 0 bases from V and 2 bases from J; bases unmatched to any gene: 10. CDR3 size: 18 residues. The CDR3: CASSVAGGGTGGPYEQYF. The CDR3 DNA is TGTGCCAGCAGCGTAGCTGGGGGAGGGACAGGGGGTCCCTACGAGCAGTACTTC.

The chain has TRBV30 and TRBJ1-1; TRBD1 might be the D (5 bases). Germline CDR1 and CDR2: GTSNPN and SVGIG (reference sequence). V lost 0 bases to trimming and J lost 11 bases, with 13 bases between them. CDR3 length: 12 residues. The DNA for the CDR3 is TGTGCCTGGAGTGTAGGGGCTCCGAGGGCTTTCTTT. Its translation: CAWSVGAPRAFF.

CDR3 residues: CSGTTGFSSEQYF. CDR3 bases: TGCAGCGGAACGACAGGTTTCTCATCCGAGCAGTACTTC. The chain carries TRBV29-1 and TRBJ2-7, with D perhaps TRBD1 (6 bases). Germline V lookup: CDR1 SQVTM, CDR2 ANQGSEA. The CDR3 has 13 residues. Trimming shortened V by 7 bases and J by 6 bases, and 19 bases separated the two germline ends.

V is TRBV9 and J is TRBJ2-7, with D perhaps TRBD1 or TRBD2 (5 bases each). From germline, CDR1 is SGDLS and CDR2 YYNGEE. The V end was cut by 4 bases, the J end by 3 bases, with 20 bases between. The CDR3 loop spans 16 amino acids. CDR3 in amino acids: CASSPRDSTEGYEQYF. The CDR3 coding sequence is TGTGCCAGCAGCCCGCGTGACAGCACAGAGGGCTACGAGCAGTACTTC.

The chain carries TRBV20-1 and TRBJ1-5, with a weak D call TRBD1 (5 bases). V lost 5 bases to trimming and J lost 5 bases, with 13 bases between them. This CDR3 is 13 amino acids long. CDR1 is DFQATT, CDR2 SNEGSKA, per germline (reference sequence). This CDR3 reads CSASGQRDQPQHF. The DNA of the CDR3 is TGCAGTGCTTCAGGACAACGGGATCAGCCCCAGCATTTT.

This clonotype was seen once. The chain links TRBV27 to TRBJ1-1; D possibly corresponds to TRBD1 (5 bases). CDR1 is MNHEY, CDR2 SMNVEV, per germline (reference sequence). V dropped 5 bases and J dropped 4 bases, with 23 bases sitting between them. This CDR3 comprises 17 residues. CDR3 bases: TGTGCCAGCAGTCCAATTTGGCGGGGGTATGTGGCCACTGAAGCTTTCTTT. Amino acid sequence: CASSPIWRGYVATEAFF.

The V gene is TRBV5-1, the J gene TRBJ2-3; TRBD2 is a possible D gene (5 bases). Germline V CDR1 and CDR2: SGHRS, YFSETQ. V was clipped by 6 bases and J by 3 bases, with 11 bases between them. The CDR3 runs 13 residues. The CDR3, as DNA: TGCGCCAGCACTTCGAGCGGTACAGATACGCAGTATTTT. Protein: CASTSSGTDTQYF.

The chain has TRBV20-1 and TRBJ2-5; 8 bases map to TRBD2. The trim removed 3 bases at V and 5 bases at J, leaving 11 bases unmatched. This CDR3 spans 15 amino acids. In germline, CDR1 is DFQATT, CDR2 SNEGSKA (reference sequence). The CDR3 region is CSASSAGVIRETQYF. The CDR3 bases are TGCAGTGCTAGCTCAGCGGGAGTAATAAGGGAGACCCAGTACTTC.

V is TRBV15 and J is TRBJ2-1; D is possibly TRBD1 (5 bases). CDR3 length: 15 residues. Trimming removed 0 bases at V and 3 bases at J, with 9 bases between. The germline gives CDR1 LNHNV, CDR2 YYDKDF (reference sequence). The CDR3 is CATSRDARDYNEQFF. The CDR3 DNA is TGTGCCACCAGCAGAGATGCCAGGGACTACAATGAGCAGTTCTTC.

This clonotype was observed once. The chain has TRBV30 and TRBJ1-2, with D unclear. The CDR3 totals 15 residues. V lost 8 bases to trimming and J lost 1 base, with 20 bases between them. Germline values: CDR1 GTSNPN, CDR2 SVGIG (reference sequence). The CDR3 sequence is CARHGDGGSNYGYTF. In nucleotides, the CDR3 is TGTGCCCGACATGGAGACGGCGGTAGTAACTATGGCTACACCTTC.

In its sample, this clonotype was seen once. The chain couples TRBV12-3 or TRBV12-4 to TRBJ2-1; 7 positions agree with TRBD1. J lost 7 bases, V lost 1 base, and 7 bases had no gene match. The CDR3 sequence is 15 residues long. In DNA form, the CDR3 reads TGTGCCAGCAGTTTAGGGCAGGGGGTGTGGAATGAGCAGTTCTTC. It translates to CASSLGQGVWNEQFF.

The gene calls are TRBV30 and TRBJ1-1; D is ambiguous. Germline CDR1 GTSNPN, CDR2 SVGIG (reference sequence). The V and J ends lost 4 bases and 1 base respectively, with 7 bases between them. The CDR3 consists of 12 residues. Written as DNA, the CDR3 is TGTGCCTGGATAGGAGGGAACACTGAAGCTTTCTTT. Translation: CAWIGGNTEAFF.

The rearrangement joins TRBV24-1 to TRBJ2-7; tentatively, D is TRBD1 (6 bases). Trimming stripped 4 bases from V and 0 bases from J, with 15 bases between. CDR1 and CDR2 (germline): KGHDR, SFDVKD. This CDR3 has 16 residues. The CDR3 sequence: CATSDSTEGDSYEQYF. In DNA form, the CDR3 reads TGTGCCACCAGTGACTCCACCGAGGGGGACTCCTACGAGCAGTACTTC.

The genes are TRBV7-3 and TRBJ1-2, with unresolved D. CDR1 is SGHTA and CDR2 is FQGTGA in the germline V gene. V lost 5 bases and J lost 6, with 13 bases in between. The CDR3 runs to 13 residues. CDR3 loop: CASSRQVGDGYTF. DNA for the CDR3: TGTGCCAGCAGCCGACAAGTTGGGGATGGCTACACCTTC.

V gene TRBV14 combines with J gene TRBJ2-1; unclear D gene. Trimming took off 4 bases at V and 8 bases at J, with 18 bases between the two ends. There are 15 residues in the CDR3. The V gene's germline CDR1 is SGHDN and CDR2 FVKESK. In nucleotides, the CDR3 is TGTGCCAGCAGCCCACTATTGGCCTCGACCCATGAGCAGTTCTTC. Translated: CASSPLLASTHEQFF.

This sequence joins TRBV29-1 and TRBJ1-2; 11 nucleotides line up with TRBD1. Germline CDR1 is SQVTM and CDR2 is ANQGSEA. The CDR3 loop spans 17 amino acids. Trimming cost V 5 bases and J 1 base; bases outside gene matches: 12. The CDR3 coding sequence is TGCAGCGTTTTCACCGGGACAGGGGGTAGAATTAACTATGGCTACACCTTC. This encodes CSVFTGTGGRINYGYTF.

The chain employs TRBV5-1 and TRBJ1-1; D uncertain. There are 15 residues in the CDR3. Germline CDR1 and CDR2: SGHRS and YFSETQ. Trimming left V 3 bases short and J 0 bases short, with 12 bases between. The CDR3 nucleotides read TGCGCCAGCAGCTCACAGACATTCATGAACACTGAAGCTTTCTTT. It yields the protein CASSSQTFMNTEAFF.

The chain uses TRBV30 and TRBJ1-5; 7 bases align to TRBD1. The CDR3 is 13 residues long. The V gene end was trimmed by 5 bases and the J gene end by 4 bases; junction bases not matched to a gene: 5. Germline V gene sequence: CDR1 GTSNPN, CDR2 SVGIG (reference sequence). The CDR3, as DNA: TGTGCCTGGGCCCGGGACAGTAATCAGCCCCAGCATTTT. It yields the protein CAWARDSNQPQHF.

CDR3 residues: CASRTGDSPLHF. In DNA form, the CDR3 reads TGTGCCAGTCGGACAGGGGATTCACCCCTCCACTTT. This chain connects TRBV19 to TRBJ1-6; 9 bases align to TRBD1. Germline loops: CDR1 LNHDA, CDR2 SQIVND (reference sequence). This CDR3 has 12 residues. J was trimmed by 8 bases and V by 8 bases; bases with no gene match: 1.

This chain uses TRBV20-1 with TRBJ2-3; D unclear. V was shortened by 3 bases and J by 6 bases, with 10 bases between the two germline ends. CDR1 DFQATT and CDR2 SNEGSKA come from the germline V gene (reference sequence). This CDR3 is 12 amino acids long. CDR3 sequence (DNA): TGCAGTGCTAGTCCGTCTGGGGATACGCAGTATTTT. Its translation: CSASPSGDTQYF.

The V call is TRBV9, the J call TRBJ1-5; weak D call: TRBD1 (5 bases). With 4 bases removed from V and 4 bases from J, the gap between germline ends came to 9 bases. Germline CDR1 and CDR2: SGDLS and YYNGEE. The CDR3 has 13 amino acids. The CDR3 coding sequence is TGTGCCAGCAGCCGGGACGGAAATCAGCCCCAGCATTTT. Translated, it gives CASSRDGNQPQHF.

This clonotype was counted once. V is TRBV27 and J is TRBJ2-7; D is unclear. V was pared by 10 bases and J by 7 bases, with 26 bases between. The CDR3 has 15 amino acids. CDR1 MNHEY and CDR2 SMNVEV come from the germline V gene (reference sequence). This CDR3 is CATNPRTVRYGEQYF. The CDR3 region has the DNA TGTGCCACGAACCCCCGCACGGTCAGGTATGGGGAGCAGTACTTC.

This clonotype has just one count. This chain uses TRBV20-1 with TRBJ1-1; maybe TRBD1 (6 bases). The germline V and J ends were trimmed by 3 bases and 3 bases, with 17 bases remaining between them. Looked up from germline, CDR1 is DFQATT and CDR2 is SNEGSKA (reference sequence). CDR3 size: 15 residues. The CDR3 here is CSASPGGRDDTEAFF. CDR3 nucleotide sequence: TGCAGTGCTAGCCCTGGGGGGCGGGATGACACTGAAGCTTTCTTT.

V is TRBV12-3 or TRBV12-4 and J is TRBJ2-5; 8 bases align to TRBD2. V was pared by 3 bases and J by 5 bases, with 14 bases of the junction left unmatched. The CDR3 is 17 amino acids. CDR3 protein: CASSLRSGGTFRETQYF. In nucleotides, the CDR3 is TGTGCCAGCAGTTTGAGGAGCGGGGGAACTTTCCGGGAGACCCAGTACTTC.